This is a list of T cell receptor beta chains from one sample in a study of shared clonotypes between healthy human individuals. This table comes from immunoSEQ multiplex PCR, and its TCRdb copy is limited to in-frame clones, with some not included. The sample yields around 620,000 clones, approximately 95% seen once. Sequenced material: naive CD8+ T cells sorted from blood. The receptors originated from a woman aged 30 to 39 in good health. The CDR3 runs from the conserved cysteine through the conserved F or W. D genes are given only for firm matches.

NA	TRBJ2-7	TRBV28	TGTGCCAGCAGTCAAGGGTTAGGGGAGCAGTACTTC	CASSQGLGEQYF
NA	TRBJ2-7	TRBV7-8	TGTGCCAGCGGGCCGGGTACCCAGGGATACGAGCAGTACTTC	CASGPGTQGYEQYF
NA	TRBJ1-4	TRBV30	TGTGCCTGGAGTGTACATGCCGATTACAATGAAAAACTGTTTTTT	CAWSVHADYNEKLFF
NA	TRBJ2-2	TRBV2	TGTGCCAGCAGTACGACAGAGAACACCGGGGAGCTGTTTTTT	CASSTTENTGELFF
TRBD1	TRBJ2-2	TRBV7-9	TGTGCCAGCAGGTCGGCCCCGGGACAGGGGTCGAGCACCGGGGAGCTGTTTTTT	CASRSAPGQGSSTGELFF
NA	TRBJ2-1	TRBV11-2	TGTGCCAGCAGCTTAATAGGGGGTTACTCCTACAATGAGCAGTTCTTC	CASSLIGGYSYNEQFF
NA	TRBJ2-7	TRBV6-1	TGTGCCAGCAGTGAACAGGGACAAATGTACGAGCAGTACTTC	CASSEQGQMYEQYF
TRBD2	TRBJ2-7	TRBV28	TGTGCCAGCAGTTGGGGAACGACTAGCGGGAGTACCTACGAGCAGTACTTC	CASSWGTTSGSTYEQYF
NA	TRBJ1-1	TRBV19	TGTGCCAGTAGTAAGGGGCTCGACACTGAAGCTTTCTTT	CASSKGLDTEAFF
NA	TRBJ2-1	TRBV7-9	TGTGCCAGCGAAAAAACCGGGGGAGGCTACAATGAGCAGTTCTTC	CASEKTGGGYNEQFF
NA	TRBJ2-7	TRBV27	TGTGCCAGCAGTTTACTGGGAAATTCCTACGAGCAGTACTTC	CASSLLGNSYEQYF
TRBD2	TRBJ2-7	TRBV9	TGTGCCAGCAGCGTCTGGGACTACCCATACGAGCAGTACTTC	CASSVWDYPYEQYF
NA	TRBJ1-5	TRBV6-6	TGTGCCAGCAGTAATCAGGTCCCGGATCAGCCCCAGCATTTT	CASSNQVPDQPQHF
NA	TRBJ1-3	TRBV27	TGTGCCAGCAGTTTTGGAGCAAGTGGAAACACCATATATTTT	CASSFGASGNTIYF
TRBD2	TRBJ2-7	TRBV27	TGTGCCAGCAGTTTGCTGGCAGCTAGCGGGAGAGGGTACGAGCAGTACTTC	CASSLLAASGRGYEQYF
NA	TRBJ2-5	TRBV5-1	TGCGCCAGCAGCTCCCCCAGGGGGGGCAGCGCAGAAGAGACCCAGTACTTC	CASSSPRGGSAEETQYF
NA	TRBJ2-7	TRBV28	TGTGCCAGCAGTTTATCTCCGGAAGGGAGCGAGCAGTACTTC	CASSLSPEGSEQYF
TRBD2	TRBJ2-1	TRBV29-1	TGCAGCGTTGAAAAGCGGGATTCCTACAATGAGCAGTTCTTC	CSVEKRDSYNEQFF
NA	TRBJ1-2	TRBV27	TGTGCCAGCAGTCCAAGAGAATTCGTCCGGATCTATGGCTACACCTTC	CASSPREFVRIYGYTF